This T cell receptor beta chain originates from a study of tumor-infiltrating lymphocytes in oesophageal squamous cell carcinoma. This clonotype came up many times. From the PCR reads, TCRdb called clonotypes with MiXCR, one entry per CDR3 protein. The table has approximately 5,600 distinct CDR3 sequences, 12% to 15% seen once. Sequenced input: normal esophageal tissue next to the tumor. The receptor was derived from a male donor with esophageal squamous cell carcinoma.

The CDR3 DNA follows: TGTGCCAGCAGGCAGGGGGCAACTAATGAAAAACTGTTTTTT. Translation: CASRQGATNEKLFF. V is TRBV12-3 or TRBV12-4 and J is TRBJ1-4; TRBD1 agrees at 7 bases. The CDR3 is 14 amino acids. V trimming: 6 bases; J trimming: 0 bases; junction bases outside the gene matches: 1.